A single sample is the source of the 3 T cell receptor beta chains below, sequenced in a study of blood T cell dynamics during melanoma immunotherapy. The protocol was immunoSEQ multiplex PCR, while the TCRdb copy is restricted to in-frame clones and leaves out a portion. The sample has roughly 10,000 clones; roughly nine tenths are singletons. This sample's time point: pre-treatment baseline. The sample was blood, taken from a patient treated with checkpoint blockade. These receptor sequences come from a human donor with melanoma.

The rearrangement uses TRBV6-5 and TRBJ2-5; D might be TRBD1 (7 bases). The germline CDR1 and CDR2 sequences are MNHEY and SVGAGI. Trimming took off 6 bases at V and 5 bases at J, with 16 bases between the two ends. This CDR3 contains 14 residues. The CDR3 reads CASSRVGGGETQYF. CDR3 in DNA: TGTGCCAGCAGCCGTGTAGGAGGGGGCGAGACCCAGTACTTC.

This chain joins TRBV27 and TRBJ1-2; the D gene is possibly TRBD1 (6 bases). CDR1 is MNHEY, CDR2 SMNVEV, per germline (reference sequence). The CDR3 sequence is 13 residues long. V dropped 5 bases and J dropped 4 bases, with 11 bases sitting between them. The CDR3 spells CASSPGASYGYTF. The DNA of the CDR3 is TGTGCCAGCAGTCCAGGGGCTTCCTATGGCTACACCTTC.

The CDR3 region is CASSFTGGGEQYF. The CDR3 nucleotides read TGTGCCAGCAGTTTCACAGGGGGCGGCGAGCAGTACTTC. The V gene is TRBV2, the J gene TRBJ2-7, with TRBD1 identical over 9 bases. V trimming: 5 bases; J trimming: 6 bases; junction bases outside the gene matches: 5. This CDR3 comprises 13 residues. CDR1 and CDR2 (germline): SNHLY, FYNNEI.